This T cell receptor beta chain stems from a study of response to subunit inactivated influenza vaccine. Each CDR3 protein is one row after TCRdb ran MiXCR on the RT-PCR reads. The sample carries under 200,000 distinct CDR3 sequences, approximately 11% recorded once. In this sample, this clonotype turned up a few times. The CDR3 is 15 amino acids. With 0 bases clipped from V and 6 bases from J, the junction kept 2 bases outside the gene matches. Germline V lookup: CDR1 SGDLS, CDR2 YYNGEE. The J gene is TRBJ2-3, the V gene TRBV9, with TRBD2 matching 12 bases. The material was CD8+ T cells sorted from PBMCs, obtained 23 to 25 months after vaccination. This TCR derives from a man aged 50 to 75 who received an inactivated influenza vaccine. The CDR3 DNA reads as TGTGCCAGCAGCGTAGCTAGCGGGGGGGCGGATACGCAGTATTTT. Protein sequence: CASSVASGGADTQYF.